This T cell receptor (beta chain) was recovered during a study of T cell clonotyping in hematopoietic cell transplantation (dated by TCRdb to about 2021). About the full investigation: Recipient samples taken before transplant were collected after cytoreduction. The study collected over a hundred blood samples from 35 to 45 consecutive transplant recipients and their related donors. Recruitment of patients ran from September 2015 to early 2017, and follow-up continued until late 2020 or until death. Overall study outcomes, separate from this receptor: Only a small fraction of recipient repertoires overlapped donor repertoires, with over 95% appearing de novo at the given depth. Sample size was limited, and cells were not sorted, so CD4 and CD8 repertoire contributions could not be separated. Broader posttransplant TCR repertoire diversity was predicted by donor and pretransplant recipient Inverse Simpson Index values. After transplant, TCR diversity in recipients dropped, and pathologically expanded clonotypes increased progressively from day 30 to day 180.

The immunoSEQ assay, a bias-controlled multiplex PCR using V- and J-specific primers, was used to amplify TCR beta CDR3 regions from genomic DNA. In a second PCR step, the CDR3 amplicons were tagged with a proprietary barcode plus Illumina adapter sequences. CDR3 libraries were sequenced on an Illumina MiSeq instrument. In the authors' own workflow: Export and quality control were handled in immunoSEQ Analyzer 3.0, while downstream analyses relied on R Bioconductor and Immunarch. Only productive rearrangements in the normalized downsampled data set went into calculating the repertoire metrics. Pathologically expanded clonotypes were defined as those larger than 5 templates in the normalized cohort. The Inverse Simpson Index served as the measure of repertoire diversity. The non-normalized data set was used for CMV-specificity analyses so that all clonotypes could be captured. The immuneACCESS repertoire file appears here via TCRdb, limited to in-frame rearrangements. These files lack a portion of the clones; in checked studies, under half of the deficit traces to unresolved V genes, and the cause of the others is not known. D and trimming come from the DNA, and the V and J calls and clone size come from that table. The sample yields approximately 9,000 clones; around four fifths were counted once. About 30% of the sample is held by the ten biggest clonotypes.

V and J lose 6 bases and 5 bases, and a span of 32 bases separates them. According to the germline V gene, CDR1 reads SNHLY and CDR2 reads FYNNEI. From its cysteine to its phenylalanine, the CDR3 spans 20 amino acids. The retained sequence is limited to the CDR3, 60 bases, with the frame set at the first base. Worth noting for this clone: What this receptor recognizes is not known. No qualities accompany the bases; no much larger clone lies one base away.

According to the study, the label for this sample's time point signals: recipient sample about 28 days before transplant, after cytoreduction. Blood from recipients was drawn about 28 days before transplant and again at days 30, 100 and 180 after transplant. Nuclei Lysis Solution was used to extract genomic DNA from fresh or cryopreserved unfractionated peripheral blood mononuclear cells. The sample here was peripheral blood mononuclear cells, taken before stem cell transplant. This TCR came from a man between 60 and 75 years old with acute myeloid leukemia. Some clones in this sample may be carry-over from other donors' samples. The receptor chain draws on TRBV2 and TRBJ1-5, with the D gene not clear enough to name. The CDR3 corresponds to CASSKRMTRSLGQIHQPQHF. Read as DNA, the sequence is TGTGCCAGCAGCAAACGAATGACCCGTTCTTTGGGCCAAATCCATCAGCCCCAGCATTTT. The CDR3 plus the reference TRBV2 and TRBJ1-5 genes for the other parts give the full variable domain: EPEVTQTPSHQVTQMGQEVILRCVPISNHLYFYWYRQILGQKVEFLVSFYNNEISEKSEIFDDQFSVERPDGSNFTLKIRSTKLEDSAMYFCASSKRMTRSLGQIHQPQHFGDGTRLSIL.